Below are 8 T cell receptor beta chains sequenced from a single sample in a study of cytomegalovirus exposure and HLA in healthy donors. Profiled with immunoSEQ multiplex PCR; TCRdb holds only in-frame clones, not every one. The sample yields about 250,000 clones, 87% seen once. Source material: PBMCs. Every receptor here comes from a man in his late teens or twenties in good health and CMV-seropositive.

The table lists this clone with a few counts. The genes are TRBV2 and TRBJ2-5; no clear D gene. The CDR3 totals 14 residues. Trimming pared 1 base from V and 5 bases from J, leaving 11 bases between. CDR1 and CDR2 (germline): SNHLY, FYNNEI. The CDR3 DNA is TGTGCCAGCAGTGAAGGAATGGGCCTGGAGACCCAGTACTTC. It codes for CASSEGMGLETQYF.

The chain employs TRBV4-3 and TRBJ2-1; D is possibly TRBD2 (6 bases). Trimming removed 4 bases from V and 14 bases from J, with 21 bases in between. CDR3 length: 14 amino acids. Germline CDR1 and CDR2: LGHNA and YSLEER. CDR3 in amino acids: CASSLDVRDSLEFF. The CDR3, as DNA: TGCGCCAGCAGCCTTGATGTACGGGACTCCCTGGAGTTCTTC.

The chain carries TRBV4-3 and TRBJ2-7; no clear D gene. Per the germline V gene, CDR1 is LGHNA and CDR2 is YSLEER. The V and J ends lost 0 bases and 4 bases respectively, with 13 bases between them. The CDR3 consists of 15 residues. CDR3 loop: CASSQDPPGVYEQYF. The CDR3 DNA sequence: TGCGCCAGCAGCCAAGACCCCCCCGGCGTGTACGAGCAGTACTTC.

The chain joins TRBV11-1 to TRBJ2-1, with D possibly being TRBD2 (6 bases). Germline values: CDR1 SGHAT, CDR2 FQDESV (reference sequence). This CDR3 has 16 amino acids. Trimming removed 3 bases at V and 2 bases at J, with 14 bases between. This CDR3 is CASSLVGGLPYNEQFF. The CDR3 DNA sequence: TGTGCCAGCAGCTTGGTTGGGGGACTCCCCTACAATGAGCAGTTCTTC. Complete variable domain (other parts from reference TRBV11-1 and TRBJ2-1): EAEVAQSPRYKITEKSQAVAFWCDPISGHATLYWYRQILGQGPELLVQFQDESVVDDSQLPKDRFSAERLKGVDSTLKIQPAELGDSAMYLCASSLVGGLPYNEQFFGPGTRLTVL.

Only one count was recorded for this clone. V and J are TRBV2 and TRBJ1-4, with D maybe TRBD1 (5 bases). In germline, CDR1 is SNHLY, CDR2 FYNNEI. The CDR3 is 13 residues long. The germline V and J ends were trimmed by 6 bases and 7 bases, with 12 bases remaining between them. This chain's CDR3 is CASSRDAREKLFF. DNA of the CDR3: TGTGCCAGCAGCCGGGACGCGCGTGAAAAACTGTTTTTT. The whole variable domain, remainder taken from reference TRBV2 and TRBJ1-4, is EPEVTQTPSHQVTQMGQEVILRCVPISNHLYFYWYRQILGQKVEFLVSFYNNEISEKSEIFDDQFSVERPDGSNFTLKIRSTKLEDSAMYFCASSRDAREKLFFGSGTQLSVL.

The chain carries TRBV2 and TRBJ2-7; 7 bases line up with TRBD1. The CDR3 spans 13 residues. Trimming took 10 bases from V and 2 from J; bases not matched to a gene: 8. From germline, CDR1 is SNHLY and CDR2 FYNNEI. The CDR3 coding sequence is TGTGCCACCGCTTCGGGACAGACCTACGAGCAGTACTTC. Translated, it gives CATASGQTYEQYF. Full variable domain (outside the CDR3, taken from reference TRBV2 and TRBJ2-7): EPEVTQTPSHQVTQMGQEVILRCVPISNHLYFYWYRQILGQKVEFLVSFYNNEISEKSEIFDDQFSVERPDGSNFTLKIRSTKLEDSAMYFCATASGQTYEQYFGPGTRLTVT.

The V call is TRBV4-3, the J call TRBJ2-7, with 8 nucleotides matching TRBD2. This CDR3 spans 16 amino acids. The ends lost 3 bases at V and 0 bases at J; junction bases unmatched: 7. Germline-derived CDR1 and CDR2 are LGHNA and YSLEER. The CDR3 sequence is CASSHDAAGASYEQYF. The CDR3 DNA sequence: TGCGCCAGCAGCCATGACGCAGCGGGGGCCTCCTACGAGCAGTACTTC.

V and J are TRBV27 and TRBJ2-1, with D unresolved. This CDR3 spans 14 amino acids. Germline CDR1 and CDR2: MNHEY and SMNVEV (reference sequence). Between the trimmed V and J ends, which lost 4 bases and 7 bases, there was a span of 14 bases. The CDR3 here is CASSWWDGSNEQFF. Written as DNA, the CDR3 is TGTGCCAGCAGTTGGTGGGATGGTTCGAATGAGCAGTTCTTC.